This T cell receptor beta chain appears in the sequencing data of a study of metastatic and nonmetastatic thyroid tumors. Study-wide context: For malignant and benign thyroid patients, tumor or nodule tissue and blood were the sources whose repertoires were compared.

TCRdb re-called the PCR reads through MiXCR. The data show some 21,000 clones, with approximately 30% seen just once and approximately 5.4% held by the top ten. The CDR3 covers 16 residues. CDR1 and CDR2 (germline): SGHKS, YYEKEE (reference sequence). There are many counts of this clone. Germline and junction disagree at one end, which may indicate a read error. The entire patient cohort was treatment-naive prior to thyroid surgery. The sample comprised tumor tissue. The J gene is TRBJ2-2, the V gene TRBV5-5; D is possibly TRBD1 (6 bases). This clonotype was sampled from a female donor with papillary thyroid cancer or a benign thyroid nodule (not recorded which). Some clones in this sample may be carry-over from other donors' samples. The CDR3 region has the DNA TGTGCCAGCAGCAGAGGGCAGGGGACGAACACCCGGGAGCTGTTTTTT. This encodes CASSRGQGTNTRELFF. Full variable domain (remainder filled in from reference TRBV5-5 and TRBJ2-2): DAGVTQSPTHLIKTRGQQVTLRCSPISGHKSVSWYQQVLGQGPQFIFQYYEKEERGRGNFPDRFSARQFPNYSSELNVNALLLGDSALYLCASSRGQGTNTRELFFGEGSRLTVL.